These 29 T cell receptor beta chains share one sample of origin, sequenced in a study of Graves' ophthalmopathy and Graves' hyperthyroidism. From RNA, the CDR3 regions of TCR beta chains were amplified and sequenced. Second-round multiplex PCR came after first-round RT-PCR with HTBI primers. TCRdb reprocessed the multiplex PCR reads via MiXCR and lists one record per CDR3 protein. The data contain nearly 400,000 distinct CDR3 sequences, around 16% of them singletons. Sequencing was performed on peripheral blood. The receptors come from a woman aged 18-30 years with Graves' ophthalmopathy.

V is TRBV11-2 and J is TRBJ2-5; D gene uncertain. Germline CDR1 reads SGHAT; CDR2 reads FQNNGV. V dropped 3 bases and J dropped 4 bases, with 21 bases sitting between them. The CDR3 runs to 17 residues. The CDR3, as DNA: TGTGCCAGCAGCTTTAGAAACAATCTGCGGTTCGGAGAGACCCAGTACTTC. Translated: CASSFRNNLRFGETQYF.

This clonotype was counted many times. This sequence joins TRBV28 and TRBJ1-5; 7 bases are shared with TRBD1. V lost 4 bases to trimming and J lost 2 bases; unmatched junction nucleotides: 11. There are 17 residues in the CDR3. Per the germline V gene, CDR1 is MDHEN and CDR2 is SYDVKM. This CDR3 reads CASSWDSEEVGNQPQHF. The CDR3 coding sequence is TGTGCCAGCAGTTGGGACAGTGAGGAGGTGGGCAATCAGCCCCAGCATTTT. The variable domain in full, completed from reference TRBV28 and TRBJ1-5, reads DVKVTQSSRYLVKRTGEKVFLECVQDMDHENMFWYRQDPGLGLRLIYFSYDVKMKEKGDIPEGYSVSREKKERFSLILESASTNQTSMYLCASSWDSEEVGNQPQHFGDGTRLSIL.

This clonotype has a count of ten or more. The CDR3 bases are TGTGCCAGCAGCGTAGAATCAGGGAACACCGGGGAGCTGTTTTTT. Amino acids: CASSVESGNTGELFF. The chain uses TRBV9 and TRBJ2-2; no clear D. The CDR3 extends over 15 amino acids. Trimming stripped 0 bases from V and 1 base from J, with 7 bases between. CDR1 and CDR2 (germline): SGDLS, YYNGEE.

This clonotype has ten or more counts. The rearrangement uses TRBV6-1 and TRBJ1-2; no definite D call. The germline CDR1 and CDR2 sequences are MNHNS and SASEGT. Trimming left V 2 bases short and J 4 bases short, with 11 bases between. This CDR3 has 14 residues. DNA of the CDR3: TGTGCCAGCAGTGAACTGGCGCAGTTCTATGGCTACACCTTC. This encodes CASSELAQFYGYTF.

The chain combines TRBV24-1 with TRBJ2-7, with D possibly called TRBD1 or TRBD2 (6 bases each). The CDR3 length is 14 residues. Trimming removed 5 bases at V and 3 bases at J, with 13 bases between. The germline V gene has CDR1 KGHDR and CDR2 SFDVKD. The chain's CDR3 is CATSAGAAIYEQYF. The CDR3 bases are TGTGCCACCAGTGCGGGGGCGGCTATCTACGAGCAGTACTTC.

This clonotype was observed many times. V and J are TRBV5-1 and TRBJ1-1; 8 bases are shared with TRBD1. The junction had 8 bases not matched to a gene; V was cut back by 4 bases and J by 6 bases. The CDR3 loop spans 14 amino acids. CDR1 and CDR2 (germline): SGHRS, YFSETQ. The CDR3 spells CASSPGQAASEAFF. Here the CDR3 DNA reads TGCGCCAGCAGCCCGGGACAGGCAGCATCTGAAGCTTTCTTT.

This clonotype has ten or more counts. The chain joins TRBV7-2 to TRBJ2-5; D ambiguous. V was shortened by 1 base and J by 4 bases, with 7 bases between the two germline ends. CDR3 length equals 13 residues. The V gene's germline CDR1 is SGHTA and CDR2 FQGNSA. CDR3 DNA: TGTGCCAGCAGCTTAGGTCGAATAGAGACCCAGTACTTC. Translated: CASSLGRIETQYF.

This clonotype was recorded many times. V is TRBV7-2 and J is TRBJ2-7; 9 bases agree with TRBD1. Germline CDR1 is SGHTA and CDR2 is FQGNSA. The trim removed 2 bases at V and 2 bases at J, leaving 4 bases unmatched. The CDR3 consists of 15 residues. The CDR3, as DNA: TGTGCCAGCAGCTTATTCGGGACAGGGACCTACGAGCAGTACTTC. It yields the protein CASSLFGTGTYEQYF.

Many counts were recorded for this clonotype. This chain joins TRBV6-2 or TRBV6-3 and TRBJ2-5; 8 bases align to TRBD2. Per germline, CDR1 MNHEY and CDR2 SVGEGT. The CDR3 has 19 residues. The V and J ends lost 2 bases and 2 bases, in that order; junction bases with no gene match: 16. CDR3 in amino acids: CASSYRRSRGGQQQETQYF. The CDR3 DNA is TGTGCCAGCAGTTACCGCAGGTCTCGGGGGGGCCAACAACAAGAGACCCAGTACTTC.

This clonotype was found many times. The V gene is TRBV20-1, the J gene TRBJ2-2; TRBD1 is a possible D gene (6 bases). CDR1 is DFQATT and CDR2 is SNEGSKA in the germline V gene (reference sequence). This CDR3 has 14 residues. Trimming took off 0 bases at V and 7 bases at J, with 12 bases between the two ends. The CDR3: CSARDRGFGGELFF. The CDR3 coding sequence is TGCAGTGCTAGAGACAGGGGCTTTGGCGGGGAGCTGTTTTTT.

This clonotype was seen many times. Germline and junction disagree at one end, which may indicate a read error. The chain links TRBV15 to TRBJ1-3; no reliable D call. There are 16 residues in the CDR3. Looked up from germline, CDR1 is LNHNV and CDR2 is YYDKDF (reference sequence). The CDR3 sequence: CATSREGSLSGNTIYF. CDR3 bases: TGTGCCACCAGCCGAGAAGGCTCACTCTCTGGAAACACCATATATTTT.

This clonotype appeared many times. J is TRBJ1-6 and V is TRBV7-2, with D unresolved. Germline V gene data show CDR1 as SGHTA and CDR2 as FQGNSA. The V end was cut by 5 bases, the J end by 16 bases, with 15 bases between. The CDR3 is made up of 12 amino acids. This chain's CDR3 is CASSGRERRLHF. The DNA for the CDR3 is TGTGCCAGCAGCGGTAGAGAGAGGAGACTCCACTTT.

The table lists this clonotype with many counts. The gene calls are TRBV29-1 and TRBJ2-7; 8 bases are a match to TRBD1. V gave up 6 bases and J gave up 2 bases; unmatched junction bases: 6. Germline CDR1 reads SQVTM; CDR2 reads ANQGSEA. The CDR3 is 13 residues long. CDR3 amino acids: CSVTGTGAYEQYF. CDR3 sequence (DNA): TGCAGCGTGACCGGGACAGGCGCCTACGAGCAGTACTTC.

The rearrangement joins TRBV2 to TRBJ2-5; D is unclear. Trimming took off 4 bases at V and 2 bases at J, with 11 bases between the two ends. The CDR3 loop spans 14 amino acids. The germline V gene has CDR1 SNHLY and CDR2 FYNNEI. This CDR3 reads CASSVITPQETQYF. As DNA, the CDR3 is TGTGCCAGCAGTGTCATAACGCCACAAGAGACCCAGTACTTC.

This clonotype was counted at least ten times. The V gene is TRBV24-1, the J gene TRBJ2-5; 10 positions match TRBD1. Per germline, CDR1 KGHDR and CDR2 SFDVKD. The CDR3 has 15 amino acids. The V and J ends lost 3 bases and 6 bases, in that order; junction bases with no gene match: 6. CDR3 loop: CATSDRGQGEQTQYF. CDR3 bases: TGTGCCACCAGTGATCGTGGACAGGGGGAACAGACCCAGTACTTC.

The gene calls are TRBV11-2 and TRBJ2-7; D gene unclear. The CDR3 consists of 15 residues. Germline CDR1 is SGHAT and CDR2 is FQNNGV. V was pared by 6 bases and J by 0 bases, with 15 bases between. The CDR3 reads CASRIVQRYSYEQYF. The CDR3, as DNA: TGTGCCAGCAGGATCGTGCAGCGTTACTCCTACGAGCAGTACTTC.

The chain has TRBV6-2 or TRBV6-3 and TRBJ1-5; D is unclear. V lost 6 bases and J 0 bases, leaving 12 bases between the germline ends. The CDR3 contains 15 residues. Germline lookup yields CDR1 MNHEY and CDR2 SVGEGT. This chain's CDR3 is CASRTIQYSNQPQHF. CDR3 DNA sequence: TGTGCCAGCAGGACGATACAGTATAGCAATCAGCCCCAGCATTTT.

The chain employs TRBV6-5 and TRBJ2-5; 10 nucleotides match TRBD2. The CDR3 loop spans 16 amino acids. The V gene end was trimmed by 2 bases and the J gene end by 2 bases; junction bases not matched to a gene: 5. Germline assignment: CDR1 MNHEY and CDR2 SVGAGI. In nucleotides, the CDR3 is TGTGCCAGCAGTTACGAGCGGGGGGGCCTTCAAGAGACCCAGTACTTC. It yields the protein CASSYERGGLQETQYF.

V gene TRBV5-1 combines with J gene TRBJ2-5; TRBD1 agrees at 9 bases. V lost 4 bases and J lost 4; bases outside the gene matches: 5. There are 14 residues in the CDR3. From germline, CDR1 is SGHRS and CDR2 YFSETQ. The DNA for the CDR3 is TGCGCCAGCAGCGCGGACAGGGGAGGAGAGACCCAGTACTTC. Translating gives CASSADRGGETQYF.

The CDR3 DNA sequence: TGTGCCACCAGCCGGTCCGGGTCGGGGCAGCCCCAGCATTTT. As protein: CATSRSGSGQPQHF. This chain connects TRBV24-1 to TRBJ1-5; no firm D call. The V end lost 7 bases, the J end lost 7 bases, and 16 bases lay between the germline ends. There are 14 residues in the CDR3. Germline lookup yields CDR1 KGHDR and CDR2 SFDVKD.

This clonotype showed up just once. The chain links TRBV4-2 to TRBJ2-5; D is ambiguous. This CDR3 spans 14 amino acids. CDR1 and CDR2 from the germline V gene are LGHNA and YNFKEQ. The germline V and J ends were trimmed by 4 bases and 1 base, with 10 bases remaining between them. The CDR3 protein is CASSPRISQETQYF. The CDR3 DNA reads as TGTGCCAGCAGCCCACGGATCAGCCAAGAGACCCAGTACTTC.

V and J are TRBV12-3 or TRBV12-4 and TRBJ2-7; 7 nucleotides match TRBD1. V lost 2 bases to trimming and J lost 6 bases; unmatched junction nucleotides: 7. CDR3 length equals 14 residues. CDR3 sequence: CASSLTSQGSEQYF. The DNA for the CDR3 is TGTGCCAGCAGTTTAACGTCACAGGGGTCCGAGCAGTACTTC.

This clonotype was picked up many times. This rearrangement joins TRBV28 to TRBJ1-1; D call uncertain. The germline V gene encodes CDR1 MDHEN and CDR2 SYDVKM. The ends were cut back, 6 bases at V and 1 base at J, with 12 bases in the middle. The CDR3 has 14 amino acids. CDR3: CASSLIEANTEAFF. For the CDR3, the DNA is TGTGCCAGCAGCCTTATTGAGGCGAACACTGAAGCTTTCTTT.

This clonotype showed up many times. The chain combines TRBV6-5 with TRBJ1-1; 7 nucleotides align to TRBD1. J lost 4 bases, V lost 2 bases, and 7 bases had no gene match. CDR1 MNHEY and CDR2 SVGAGI come from the germline V gene. The CDR3 is 15 residues long. The CDR3 is CASSYVSSGGTEAFF. CDR3 nucleotides: TGTGCCAGCAGTTACGTTTCTTCAGGGGGCACTGAAGCTTTCTTT.

This clonotype has ten or more counts. The gene calls are TRBV6-2 or TRBV6-3 and TRBJ2-7, with D possibly being TRBD1 (5 bases). Trimming stripped 2 bases from V and 0 bases from J, with 11 bases between. The CDR3 totals 15 residues. Per the germline V gene, CDR1 is MNHEY and CDR2 is SVGEGT. The CDR3 sequence: CASSYGREPSYEQYF. DNA of the CDR3: TGTGCCAGCAGTTACGGCAGGGAACCCTCCTACGAGCAGTACTTC.

The chain combines TRBV24-1 with TRBJ2-4; the D is unclear. The germline gives CDR1 KGHDR, CDR2 SFDVKD. This CDR3 contains 12 residues. The V end lost 4 bases, the J end lost 8 bases, and 8 bases lay between the germline ends. In nucleotides, the CDR3 is TGTGCCACCAGTGACGATGGGGACATTCAGTACTTC. Translation gives CATSDDGDIQYF.

This clonotype was found a few times. The rearrangement links TRBV4-1 to TRBJ1-2, with D perhaps matching TRBD1 (5 bases). Deletions cut 0 bases from V and 8 bases from J, with 16 bases between. The CDR3 runs 15 residues. Germline V gene data show CDR1 as MGHRA and CDR2 as YSYEKL. The chain's CDR3 is CASSQEGVASTGYTF. CDR3 sequence (DNA): TGCGCCAGCAGCCAAGAGGGGGTTGCGAGTACCGGCTACACCTTC.

The sample holds many counts of this clonotype. This chain joins TRBV14 and TRBJ1-2, with TRBD1 matching over 7 bases. This CDR3 contains 16 residues. Germline V CDR1 and CDR2: SGHDN, FVKESK. V shed 4 bases and J 3 bases; nucleotides not matched to a gene: 11. The CDR3: CASSPLGGQSYYGYTF. The CDR3 nucleotides are TGTGCCAGCAGCCCCCTAGGGGGACAGAGTTACTATGGCTACACCTTC.

This clonotype was recorded many times. The chain combines TRBV19 with TRBJ2-2; D gene uncertain. The germline gives CDR1 LNHDA, CDR2 SQIVND (reference sequence). V was pared by 9 bases and J by 1 base, with 3 bases between. This CDR3 contains 11 residues. In DNA, the CDR3 is TGTGCCAGCCAGAACACCGGGGAGCTGTTTTTT. Protein sequence: CASQNTGELFF. The whole variable domain, filled in from reference TRBV19 and TRBJ2-2, reads DGGITQSPKYLFRKEGQNVTLSCEQNLNHDAMYWYRQDPGQGLRLIYYSQIVNDFQKGDIAEGYSVSREKKESFPLTVTSAQKNPTAFYLCASQNTGELFFGEGSRLTVL.